Listed below are T cell receptor beta chains from one sample, sequenced in a study of blood T cells in healthy people across ages. TCRdb processed the 5' RACE reads anew with MiXCR; each CDR3 protein has one entry. The sample lists 700,000 to 800,000 distinct CDR3 sequences, about 42% occurring once. The specimen was blood. All receptors derive from a woman in her sixties or seventies in good health. The CDR3 runs from the conserved cysteine through the conserved F or W. A D gene is named only where the DNA matches it firmly. Only some rows state a clone size, as once, few, many or a class for expanded clones.

.	TRBJ1-3	.	TRBV4-1	CASSRRPEQGNTIYF	TGCGCCAGCAGCCGGCGGCCAGAACAAGGAAACACCATATATTTT
.	TRBJ2-5	TRBD2	TRBV12-3/TRBV12-4	CASSSISGGGSETQYF	TGTGCCAGCAGTTCAATAAGCGGGGGTGGCTCGGAGACCCAGTACTTC
.	TRBJ2-1	TRBD2	TRBV7-2	CASSSKSVGLAGMGYEFF	TGTGCCAGCAGCTCTAAATCCGTGGGACTAGCGGGTATGGGGTACGAGTTCTTC
many	TRBJ2-5	TRBD2	TRBV5-1	CASSSGTSDQETQYF	TGCGCCAGCAGCTCTGGGACTAGCGACCAAGAGACCCAGTACTTC
.	TRBJ2-5	.	TRBV5-1	CASRYNVLNGEETQYF	TGCGCCAGCAGGTACAATGTGCTGAACGGAGAAGAGACCCAGTACTTC
once	TRBJ2-5	.	TRBV10-3	CAISESNAPSGTQYF	TGTGCCATCAGTGAGTCGAACGCACCCTCTGGGACCCAGTACTTC
few	TRBJ1-3	.	TRBV5-5	CASSLRPTEYSGNTIYF	TGTGCCAGCAGCTTAAGACCGACCGAATACTCTGGAAACACCATATATTTT
.	TRBJ1-1	TRBD1	TRBV20-1	CSVTGGSTEAFF	TGCAGTGTTACAGGGGGCAGCACTGAAGCTTTCTTT
.	TRBJ2-5	TRBD2	TRBV7-9	CASSLARTWGGSVEETQYF	TGTGCCAGCAGCTTAGCCCGAACCTGGGGGGGGTCGGTAGAAGAGACCCAGTACTTC
.	TRBJ2-1	TRBD2	TRBV5-6	CASSRTSGGFSEQFF	TGTGCCAGCAGCAGGACTAGCGGGGGGTTTAGTGAGCAGTTCTTC
.	TRBJ2-3	.	TRBV11-2	CASSARVDYLSTDTQYF	TGTGCCAGCAGCGCCAGGGTCGACTATCTTTCCACAGATACGCAGTATTTT
.	TRBJ1-6	TRBD1	TRBV27	CASSSLQGGNSPLHF	TGTGCCAGCAGTTCCCTACAGGGGGGCAATTCACCCCTCCACTTT
.	TRBJ2-7	.	TRBV3-1	CASSPPSSYNEQYF	TGTGCCAGCTCCCCTCCTAGCTCCTACAATGAGCAGTACTTC
.	TRBJ2-3	TRBD2	TRBV2	CASRAGTSRRTDTQYF	TGTGCCAGCAGAGCCGGGACTAGCAGGAGGACAGATACGCAGTATTTT
.	TRBJ2-3	.	TRBV7-6	CASSLAWEDTQYF	TGTGCCAGCAGCTTAGCGTGGGAAGATACGCAGTATTTT
.	TRBJ2-3	TRBD1	TRBV6-2/TRBV6-3	CASSYPLDRGSSTDTQYF	TGTGCCAGCAGTTACCCTCTGGACAGGGGAAGTAGCACAGATACGCAGTATTTT
.	TRBJ1-5	TRBD1	TRBV6-1	CASERDRAGNQPQHF	TGTGCCAGCGAGAGGGACAGGGCGGGCAATCAGCCCCAGCATTTT
few	TRBJ2-1	.	TRBV7-6	CASSLAGVAYYNEQFF	TGTGCCAGCAGCTTAGCGGGGGTAGCCTACTATAATGAGCAGTTCTTC
.	TRBJ1-1	TRBD1	TRBV7-3	CASSPGTGIHTEAFF	TGTGCCAGCAGCCCCGGGACAGGGATTCACACTGAAGCTTTCTTT
few	TRBJ1-6	.	TRBV27	CASRTTGNNSPLHF	TGTGCCAGCAGGACAACAGGAAATAATTCACCCCTCCACTTT
many	TRBJ2-7	TRBD1	TRBV30	CAWKGQGGSYEQYF	TGTGCCTGGAAAGGACAGGGAGGCTCCTACGAGCAGTACTTC
.	TRBJ2-3	.	TRBV11-2	CASSLAPTADTQYF	TGTGCCAGCAGCTTAGCCCCCACTGCAGATACGCAGTATTTT
.	TRBJ2-7	.	TRBV5-1	CASSLGVVNEQYF	TGCGCCAGCAGCTTGGGTGTAGTTAACGAGCAGTACTTC
.	TRBJ1-5	.	TRBV2	CASRPGSGGQPQHF	TGTGCCAGCAGACCGGGGTCAGGTGGTCAGCCCCAGCATTTT
.	TRBJ2-1	.	TRBV28	CASSSTVYEQFF	TGTGCCAGCAGTTCGACAGTTTATGAGCAGTTCTTC